The clone carrying this T cell receptor beta chain was seen repeatedly, ten times or more. These data belong to a study of blood T cells in healthy people across ages. For the study at large: Capture by template switching was about one barcoded beta molecule per two T cells.

The second PCR ran roughly 7 to 11 cycles with a sample-barcoded 5' primer and J-beta primers. MiXCR was run by TCRdb on the 5' RACE reads, yielding one entry per CDR3 protein. The repertoire holds about 1.4 million distinct CDR3 sequences, with around 55% as singletons. Germline assignment: CDR1 SQVTM and CDR2 ANQGSEA. This CDR3 spans 12 amino acids. Between the trimmed V and J ends, which lost 7 bases and 4 bases, there was a span of 11 bases. This receptor was taken from a man aged 18-30 years in good health. Sequenced sample: blood. The V and J genes are TRBV29-1 and TRBJ2-4; D not resolved. CDR3: CSAEGLKNIQYF. The CDR3 DNA is TGCAGCGCCGAAGGCTTGAAAAACATTCAGTACTTC.